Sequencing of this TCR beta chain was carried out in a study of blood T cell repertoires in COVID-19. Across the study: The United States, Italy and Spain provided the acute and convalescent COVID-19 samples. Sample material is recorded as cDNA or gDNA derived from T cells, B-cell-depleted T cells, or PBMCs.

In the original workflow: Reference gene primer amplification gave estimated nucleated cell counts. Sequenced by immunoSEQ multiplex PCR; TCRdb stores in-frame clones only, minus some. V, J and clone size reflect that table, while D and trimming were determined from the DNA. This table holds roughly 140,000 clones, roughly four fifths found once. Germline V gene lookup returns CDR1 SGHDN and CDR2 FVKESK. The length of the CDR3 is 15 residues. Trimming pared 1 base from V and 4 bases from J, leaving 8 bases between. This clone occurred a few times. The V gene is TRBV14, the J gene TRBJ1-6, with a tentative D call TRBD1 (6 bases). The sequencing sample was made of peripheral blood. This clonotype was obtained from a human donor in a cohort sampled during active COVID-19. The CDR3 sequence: CASSQGGTYNSPLHF. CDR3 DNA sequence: TGTGCCAGCAGCCAAGGTGGGACATATAATTCACCCCTCCACTTT.